This TCR beta chain was retrieved from a study of blood T cell repertoires in COVID-19. From germline, CDR1 is SGHRS and CDR2 YFSETQ. The CDR3 spans 16 residues. The J segment lost 6 bases and the V segment lost 4 bases, leaving 6 bases of the junction unmatched. Ages ranged from roughly 18 to 95 years, with residence in about 23 US areas. The method was immunoSEQ multiplex PCR; TCRdb's version includes in-frame clones alone and lacks a portion of them. The sample consists of 200,000 to 250,000 clones, 80% of them appearing once. The chain employs TRBV5-1 and TRBJ2-2; TRBD2 matches 13 bases. The material sequenced was PBMCs or T cells enriched from blood (not recorded which). This clonotype was sampled from a man between 25 and 39 years old with acute COVID-19. The DNA for the CDR3 is TGCGCCAGCAGCGCCCCAACTAGCGGGGGGGCCGGGGAGCTGTTTTTT. Its translation is CASSAPTSGGAGELFF.